This section outlines one T cell receptor (beta chain) sequence together with its context. Its antigen target is currently unknown. No quality values exist for individual bases; no much larger clone is one base distant. The donors were healthy, HIV-negative adults who had no recently reported acute infections or vaccinations. All donors were Caucasian adults living in Nashville, Tennessee, USA. CD4+ T cells were enriched by magnetic negative selection; naive cells were then positively selected on CD45RA, and the negative fraction formed the memory subset. Blood was collected by leukapheresis, and PBMCs were isolated by Ficoll-Histopaque density gradient centrifugation and then cryopreserved in liquid nitrogen vapor phase. Analytical flow cytometry was used to check the purity and quantity of each magnetically sorted T cell population. Genomic DNA was isolated from every sorted fraction and measured by UV absorbance on a Nanodrop 2000c.

CDR1 and CDR2 (LNHNV, YYDKDF) derive from the germline V gene (reference sequence). From the cysteine through the phenylalanine, the CDR3 covers 15 amino acids. The only DNA kept is the CDR3, 45 bases in frame from the first base. V is cut back by 8 bases and J by 6 bases, with 13 bases in the junction unmatched. This entry belongs to a study of shared clonotypes between healthy human individuals (dated by TCRdb to the early 2020s). Notes on the research overall: A couple of women and a few men aged 18 to 49 years were included in the cohort. For each donor, CD4 naive and CD4 memory were each run on three plates, CD8 naive on two plates, and CD8 memory on one plate. To estimate repertoire size and how much clonotypes are shared between individuals, the study performed deep sequencing of blood TCR repertoires from roughly five healthy adults. Different laboratories and diverse techniques were used to prepare libraries and sequence TCR repertoires, to increase sequencing depth and limit assay-specific biases. Leukapheresis yielded between about 0.85 and 10 billion PBMCs per donor.

Using the deep immunoSEQ assay, multiplex PCR amplified TCR CDR3 regions from genomic DNA. Extracted genomic DNA from each cell subset was spread evenly across all wells of several immunoSEQ 96-well plates, with each plate serving as a replicate. For sorted subsets, 200 to 250 ng of genomic DNA, equivalent to about 30,000 T cell genomes, went into each replicate PCR. Purified libraries were measured with a Qubit 3.0 fluorometer, size-checked on a Bioanalyzer 2100, and measured again with the KAPA Library Quantification kit. Each immunoSEQ 96-well plate was sequenced on its own single-read 150-cycle Illumina NextSeq 550 flow cell. Per the source publication's procedure: Because the immunoSEQ output held only junctional sequences and lacked quality scores, the filtering could not match the filtering applied to full-length reads. Sequences were annotated with PyIR, a Python wrapper for IgBLAST v1.9, using IMGT germline references to assign V/J genes and CDR3. Reads were filtered out if the reads had weak V/J assignments (E-value above 1e-6), no CDR3, stop codons, out-of-frame junctions, or ambiguous translated residues. V3J clonotypes were defined as sequences sharing an identical inferred V gene, J gene, and CDR3 amino acid sequence. Percentage overlap between repertoires was calculated by dividing the number of shared unique clonotypes by the size of the smaller repertoire. RTK rarefaction, the Chao1 estimator, and Recon v2.1 estimates of unobserved clonotypes were used to assess repertoire richness. Generation probabilities were computed with OLGA for all TCRbeta clonotypes obtained by the gDNA method from several donors. TCRdb limited this immuneACCESS table to in-frame rearrangements with V and J called. A share of clones is missing; checked studies link under half to unresolved V genes, and the rest is unexplained. V and J calls and clone size are copied from that table; D and trimming were computed from the DNA. This sample lists roughly 2,300,000 clones; 80% to 95% were detected once. The leading ten clones occupy 0.3% to 0.45% of the sample.

Here is what the overall study found, with its caveats: Even with the large sequencing depth, rarefaction of the sorted-subset datasets indicated that sequencing was incomplete. The genetic and exposure-history diversity represented was limited by the small number of donors. Larger estimated clonotype richness was generally found for naive subsets than for memory subsets. When several donors were compared, the shared fraction of clonotypes was 5% to 6.5% for naive CD4, about 4% for naive CD8, 2% to 2.5% for memory CD4, and roughly 0.43% for memory CD8. Compared with non-shared clonotypes, clonotypes shared by all four sorted-subset donors had higher generation probabilities. Sampling was limited to blood, and TCR repertoires in tissue likely differ from TCR repertoires in blood. Pairwise subsampling indicated that sequencing depth was expected to affect the degree of clonotype sharing among donors.

The sequenced sample was naive CD4+ T cells from PBMCs. The meaning of the sample's cell subset or site label: CD45RA+ positively selected. This sequence uses TRBV15 and TRBJ2-1; 7 junctional bases match TRBD2. This clonotype was obtained from a man aged 18-30 years in good health. Some clones in this sample may be carry-over from other donors' samples. The CDR3 protein is CATQYEGGPINEQFF. In nucleotides, the sequence is TGTGCCACCCAGTACGAGGGAGGGCCGATCAATGAGCAGTTCTTC. Joined to the reference TRBV15 and TRBJ2-1 proteins, this CDR3 gives the full variable domain: DAMVIQNPRYQVTQFGKPVTLSCSQTLNHNVMYWYQQKSSQAPKLLFHYYDKDFNNEADTPDNFQSRRPNTSFCFLDIRSPGLGDTAMYLCATQYEGGPINEQFFGPGTRLTVL.